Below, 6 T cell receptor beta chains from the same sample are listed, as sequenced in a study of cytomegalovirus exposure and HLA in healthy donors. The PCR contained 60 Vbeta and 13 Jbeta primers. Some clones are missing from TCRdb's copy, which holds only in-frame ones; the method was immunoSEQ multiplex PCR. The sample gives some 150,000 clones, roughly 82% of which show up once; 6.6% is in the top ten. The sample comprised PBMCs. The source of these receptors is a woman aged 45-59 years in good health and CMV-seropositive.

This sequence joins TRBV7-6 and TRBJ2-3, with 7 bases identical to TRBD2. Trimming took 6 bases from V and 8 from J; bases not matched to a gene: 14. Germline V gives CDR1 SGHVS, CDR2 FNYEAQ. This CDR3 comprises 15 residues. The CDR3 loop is CASSLPWGGGGTQYF. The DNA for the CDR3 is TGTGCCAGCAGTCTACCGTGGGGCGGGGGTGGTACGCAGTATTTT.

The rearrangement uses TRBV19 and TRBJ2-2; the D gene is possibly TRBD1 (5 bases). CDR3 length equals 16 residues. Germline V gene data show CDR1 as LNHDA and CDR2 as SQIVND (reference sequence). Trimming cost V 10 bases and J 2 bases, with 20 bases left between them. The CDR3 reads CATKSLQAPNTGELFF. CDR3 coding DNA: TGTGCCACTAAGAGCCTACAGGCGCCAAACACCGGGGAGCTGTTTTTT.

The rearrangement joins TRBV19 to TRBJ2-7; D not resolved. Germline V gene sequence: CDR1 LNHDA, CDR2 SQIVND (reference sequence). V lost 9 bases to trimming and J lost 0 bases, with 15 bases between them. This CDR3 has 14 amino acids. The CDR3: CASSPGPSSYEQYF. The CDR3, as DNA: TGTGCCAGCAGCCCTGGGCCAAGCTCCTACGAGCAGTACTTC.

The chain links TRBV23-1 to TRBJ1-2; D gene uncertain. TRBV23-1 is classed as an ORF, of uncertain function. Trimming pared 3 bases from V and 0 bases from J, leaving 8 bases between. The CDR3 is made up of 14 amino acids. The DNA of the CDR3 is TGCGCCAGCAGTCAGATTACGGCTAACTATGGCTACACCTTC. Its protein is CASSQITANYGYTF.

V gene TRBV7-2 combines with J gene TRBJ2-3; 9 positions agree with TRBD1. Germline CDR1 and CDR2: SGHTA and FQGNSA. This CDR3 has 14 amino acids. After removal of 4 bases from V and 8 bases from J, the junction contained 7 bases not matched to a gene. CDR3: CASSYNRGQGTQYF. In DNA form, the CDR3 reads TGTGCCAGCAGCTACAACAGGGGGCAGGGTACGCAGTATTTT.

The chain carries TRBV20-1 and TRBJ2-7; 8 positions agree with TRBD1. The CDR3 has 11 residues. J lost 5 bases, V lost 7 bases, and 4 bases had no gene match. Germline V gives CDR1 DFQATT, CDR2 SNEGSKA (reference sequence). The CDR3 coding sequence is TGCAGTGGGCAGGGGGCGAACGAGCAGTACTTC. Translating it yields CSGQGANEQYF.